The 9 T cell receptor beta chains in this list originate from one sample, sequenced in a study of T cells expressing NK-cell markers. TCRdb re-called the 5' RACE reads and gives one entry per CDR3 protein, without DNA. This sample lists over 250,000 distinct CDR3 sequences; its ten largest clones have roughly 4.2%. Material for sequencing was blood T cells: a sorted CD56 or NKG2C T cell subset, CD4+ or CD8+ T cells, or bulk PBMC T cells (not recorded which). All receptors come from a woman between 18 and 70 years old in good health.

The rearrangement joins TRBV5-6 to TRBJ2-2. The CDR3 consists of 14 residues. From germline, CDR1 is SGHDT and CDR2 YYEEEE. This CDR3 is CASRRYRVDGELFF.

The CDR3: CASSSPARYERTDTQYF. The chain is built from TRBV5-1 and TRBJ2-3; TCRdb lists TRBD2, though no DNA is available to test this call. The CDR3 sequence is 17 residues long. Germline V gene data show CDR1 as SGHRS and CDR2 as YFSETQ.

The CDR3 loop reads CASSRTGVGNIQYF. The rearrangement links TRBV12-3 or TRBV12-4 to TRBJ2-4; TCRdb returns TRBD1, unconfirmable since there is no DNA. This CDR3 is built from 14 residues.

The genes are TRBV5-6 and TRBJ1-4. The CDR3 loop spans 13 amino acids. CDR1 and CDR2 from the germline V gene are SGHDT and YYEEEE. CDR3 region: CASSTRHFEKLFF.

The CDR3 is CASSHRVLGNTIYF. The V and J genes are TRBV14 and TRBJ1-3. Germline lookup yields CDR1 SGHDN and CDR2 FVKESK. This CDR3 has 14 amino acids.

The V call is TRBV7-2, the J call TRBJ2-4; TCRdb gives TRBD1 as the D gene, but with no DNA this cannot be confirmed. The CDR3 is 16 amino acids. The germline V gene encodes CDR1 SGHTA and CDR2 FQGNSA. CDR3 protein: CASSLTTGGIENIQYF.

This chain uses TRBV18 with TRBJ2-7; the D gene TCRdb calls, TRBD1, cannot be checked with no DNA. The CDR3 covers 14 residues. The germline CDR1 and CDR2 sequences are KGHSH and LQKENI. The CDR3 region is CASSRDRGSYEQYF. Together with reference TRBV18 and TRBJ2-7, the CDR3 gives the full variable domain: NAGVMQNPRHLVRRRGQEARLRCSPMKGHSHVYWYRQLPEEGLKFMVYLQKENIIDESGMPKERFSAEFPKEGPSILRIQQVVRGDSAAYFCASSRDRGSYEQYFGPGTRLTVT.

The chain uses TRBV5-1 and TRBJ1-6; the TCRdb call, TRBD1, lacks DNA for checking. CDR1 is SGHRS and CDR2 is YFSETQ in the germline V gene. The CDR3 is 15 residues long. CDR3 residues: CASGLTGDAGSPLHF. The full variable domain, completed using reference TRBV5-1 and TRBJ1-6, is KAGVTQTPRYLIKTRGQQVTLSCSPISGHRSVSWYQQTPGQGLQFLFEYFSETQRNKGNFPGRFSGRQFSNSRSEMNVSTLELGDSALYLCASGLTGDAGSPLHFGNGTRLTVT.

V usage is TRBV7-2 and J usage is TRBJ2-2; the D gene TCRdb calls, TRBD1, cannot be checked with no DNA. Per germline, CDR1 SGHTA and CDR2 FQGNSA. The CDR3 loop spans 14 amino acids. The CDR3 loop is CASSNRGGGGELFF.